A single sample gave rise to the 28 T cell receptor beta chains below, sequenced in a study of T cells in Graves' hyperthyroidism and ophthalmopathy. It was RNA transcripts that yielded the amplified TCR beta CDR3 regions. RT-PCR in the first round (using the HTBI primer set) targeted the TCR CDR3. TCRdb reprocessed the multiplex PCR reads with MiXCR, giving one entry per CDR3 protein. Here the sample spans about 420,000 distinct CDR3 sequences, 15% to 17% being singletons. The specimen sequenced was blood. The receptors here all came from a young woman with Graves' hyperthyroidism.

This clonotype has at least ten counts. CDR3 residues: CSAYRGGSYNSPLHF. CDR3 DNA: TGCAGTGCTTACAGGGGCGGCTCCTATAATTCACCCCTCCACTTT. The chain employs TRBV20-1 and TRBJ1-6; 7 bases agree with TRBD1. Germline CDR1 reads DFQATT; CDR2 reads SNEGSKA (reference sequence). This CDR3 has 15 amino acids. Trimming at V came to 5 bases and at J to 0 bases, leaving 4 bases not matched to a gene.

This clonotype was picked up many times. V gene TRBV10-3 combines with J gene TRBJ2-5, with 7 bases fitting TRBD1. The CDR3 loop spans 13 amino acids. Germline V gives CDR1 ENHRY, CDR2 SYGVKD. V lost 2 bases to trimming and J lost 3 bases; unmatched junction nucleotides: 0. The CDR3 loop is CAISEQGEETQYF. The CDR3, as DNA: TGTGCCATCAGTGAGCAGGGGGAAGAGACCCAGTACTTC.

This clonotype was seen many times. In DNA, the CDR3 is TGCGCCAGCAGCGATGCGGAAGGACTGTACGAGCAGTACTTC. Protein: CASSDAEGLYEQYF. The V gene is TRBV5-1, the J gene TRBJ2-7, with D possibly TRBD2 on 5 matching bases. The CDR3 is made up of 14 amino acids. V dropped 4 bases and J dropped 4 bases, with 15 bases sitting between them. Germline V gene sequence: CDR1 SGHRS, CDR2 YFSETQ.

At least ten counts were recorded for this clonotype. CDR3 region: CASQKAGLAYNEQFF. The DNA of the CDR3 is TGTGCCAGTCAGAAGGCCGGACTAGCTTACAATGAGCAGTTCTTC. The chain uses TRBV7-2 and TRBJ2-1, with 8 bases that match TRBD2. With 9 bases clipped from V and 4 bases from J, the junction kept 11 bases outside the gene matches. Germline loops: CDR1 SGHTA, CDR2 FQGNSA. The CDR3 consists of 15 residues.

This clonotype was seen ten or more times. The genes are TRBV28 and TRBJ1-6; tentatively, D is TRBD1 (5 bases). The CDR3 length is 17 residues. The V gene's germline CDR1 is MDHEN and CDR2 SYDVKM. V lost 4 bases and J lost 5, with 18 bases in between. The CDR3 DNA follows: TGTGCCAGCAGTTCGCCAGGGTTTCGATTGAATAATTCACCCCTCCACTTT. This codes for CASSSPGFRLNNSPLHF.

V gene TRBV27 combines with J gene TRBJ1-5, with a weak D call TRBD1 (5 bases). The CDR3 is 14 amino acids. V shed 7 bases and J shed 5 bases, with 15 bases lying between them. Looked up from germline, CDR1 is MNHEY and CDR2 is SMNVEV (reference sequence). CDR3 amino acids: CASMPGGWDQPQHF. DNA for the CDR3: TGTGCCAGCATGCCGGGGGGGTGGGATCAGCCCCAGCATTTT.

This clonotype was observed a few times. The chain employs TRBV7-9 and TRBJ2-1; 8 nucleotides match TRBD2. V was clipped by 3 bases and J by 4 bases; unmatched bases: 5. Germline V gene lookup returns CDR1 SEHNR and CDR2 FQNEAQ (reference sequence). This CDR3 has 15 residues. In DNA form, the CDR3 reads TGTGCCAGCAGCTTTCCGGGACTAGTGTACAATGAGCAGTTCTTC. Translating it yields CASSFPGLVYNEQFF.

In this sample, this clonotype turned up many times. The chain couples TRBV13 to TRBJ2-7, with a tentative D call TRBD1 (6 bases). CDR1 and CDR2 from the germline V gene are PRHDT and FYEKMQ (reference sequence). The CDR3 runs 13 residues. V lost 3 bases and J lost 2, with 8 bases in between. CDR3 bases: TGTGCCAGCAGCTTGAAGGGGGCCTACGAGCAGTACTTC. Translation: CASSLKGAYEQYF.

The V gene is TRBV4-1, the J gene TRBJ2-1, with D possibly being TRBD1 or TRBD2 (5 bases each). There are 16 residues in the CDR3. Germline CDR1 is MGHRA and CDR2 is YSYEKL. The ends were cut back, 1 base at V and 0 bases at J, with 10 bases in the middle. The CDR3 region is CASSQAGRSSYNEQFF. The CDR3 DNA reads TGCGCCAGCAGCCAAGCGGGACGAAGCTCCTACAATGAGCAGTTCTTC.

This clonotype has just a few counts. V usage is TRBV6-5 and J usage is TRBJ2-2; TRBD2 agrees at 7 bases. J gave up 3 bases and V 8 bases, and 6 bases lay outside the gene matches. The CDR3 loop spans 14 amino acids. The germline CDR1 and CDR2 sequences are MNHEY and SVGAGI. The CDR3 nucleotides are TGTGCCAGCGGCTGGACTAGGTACACCGGGGAGCTGTTTTTT. Amino acid sequence: CASGWTRYTGELFF.

This clonotype was seen many times. This chain connects TRBV30 to TRBJ2-1, with TRBD1 identical over 7 bases. Germline CDR1 is GTSNPN and CDR2 is SVGIG (reference sequence). After removal of 0 bases from V and 9 bases from J, the junction contained 8 bases not matched to a gene. CDR3 size: 14 residues. DNA of the CDR3: TGTGCCTGGAGTGTAAAGGGGGCCAGGGGTGAGCAGTTCTTC. Translated, it gives CAWSVKGARGEQFF. The full variable domain, in which reference TRBV30 and TRBJ2-1 provide the parts outside the CDR3, is SQTIHQWPATLVQPVGSPLSLECTVEGTSNPNLYWYRQAAGRGLQLLFYSVGIGQISSEVPQNLSASRPQDRQFILSSKKLLLSDSGFYLCAWSVKGARGEQFFGPGTRLTVL.

This clonotype was found many times. This sequence joins TRBV5-6 and TRBJ2-1; D is unclear. CDR3 length: 13 amino acids. Germline CDR1 and CDR2: SGHDT and YYEEEE. V was trimmed by 2 bases and J by 9 bases, leaving 12 bases between them. The CDR3 reads CASSFTRWGEQFF. The CDR3 DNA reads as TGTGCCAGCAGCTTTACCCGATGGGGTGAGCAGTTCTTC.

In its sample, this clonotype was seen many times. This chain connects TRBV7-2 to TRBJ2-7; TRBD1 or TRBD2 may be the D gene (5 bases each). Germline lookup yields CDR1 SGHTA and CDR2 FQGNSA. The V end lost 5 bases, the J end lost 2 bases, and 13 bases lay between the germline ends. CDR3 size: 14 residues. The CDR3 here is CASSTWDRPYEQYF. CDR3 coding DNA: TGTGCCAGCAGCACCTGGGACCGCCCCTACGAGCAGTACTTC.

This clonotype was found many times. The junction departs from germline at one end; a sequencing error may be responsible. The rearrangement uses TRBV3-1 and TRBJ2-3; the match to TRBD2 covers 12 bases. The germline V gene encodes CDR1 LGHDT and CDR2 YNNKEL (reference sequence). CDR3 size: 14 residues. For the CDR3, the DNA is TGTACCAGCAGCCTAGGGACTAGCGGGGATACGCAGTATTTT. Translation: CTSSLGTSGDTQYF.

In this sample, this clonotype turned up a few times. The chain combines TRBV6-2 or TRBV6-3 with TRBJ2-3; tentative D call: TRBD2 (6 bases). V was shortened by 4 bases and J by 0 bases, with 8 bases between the two germline ends. The germline CDR1 and CDR2 sequences are MNHEY and SVGEGT. The CDR3 sequence is 14 residues long. CDR3 sequence (DNA): TGTGCCAGCAGTTTGGAGGGGAGCACAGATACGCAGTATTTT. Residues: CASSLEGSTDTQYF.

The chain links TRBV5-1 to TRBJ1-5; 9 bases align to TRBD1. With 8 bases clipped from V and 5 bases from J, the junction kept 11 bases outside the gene matches. This CDR3 is 15 amino acids long. Germline CDR1 SGHRS, CDR2 YFSETQ. CDR3 nucleotides: TGCGCCAGTGAACAGGGGGCGGAGGGCCATCAGCCCCAGCATTTT. It encodes CASEQGAEGHQPQHF.

This clonotype was counted many times. The rearrangement uses TRBV7-9 and TRBJ2-3; tentatively, D is TRBD2 (6 bases). The CDR3 sequence is 14 residues long. Trimming left V 3 bases short and J 4 bases short, with 11 bases between. Germline V gene lookup returns CDR1 SEHNR and CDR2 FQNEAQ (reference sequence). The CDR3 sequence: CASSLRAGPDTQYF. CDR3 bases: TGTGCCAGCAGCTTGAGGGCGGGGCCAGATACGCAGTATTTT.

This clonotype was found many times. This chain connects TRBV7-3 to TRBJ2-2; 10 nucleotides line up with TRBD1. V gave up 1 base and J gave up 6 bases; unmatched junction bases: 5. CDR3 length: 16 amino acids. Germline CDR1 is SGHTA and CDR2 is FQGTGA. Here the CDR3 reads CASSLRQGALAGELFF. In nucleotides, the CDR3 is TGTGCCAGCAGCTTAAGACAGGGGGCGTTGGCCGGGGAGCTGTTTTTT.

This rearrangement joins TRBV6-1 to TRBJ2-7, with D unclear. V dropped 5 bases and J dropped 5 bases, with 13 bases sitting between them. CDR1 and CDR2 from the germline V gene are MNHNS and SASEGT. There are 13 residues in the CDR3. The CDR3: CASSKVPGNEQYF. DNA of the CDR3: TGTGCCAGCAGTAAGGTCCCAGGCAACGAGCAGTACTTC.

V usage is TRBV7-3 and J usage is TRBJ1-1; 9 bases agree with TRBD1. CDR1 is SGHTA and CDR2 is FQGTGA in the germline V gene. V trimming: 3 bases; J trimming: 4 bases; junction bases outside the gene matches: 9. The CDR3 is 16 residues long. The CDR3 loop reads CASSFLTGGKGTEAFF. The CDR3 bases are TGTGCCAGCAGCTTCCTGACAGGGGGAAAGGGCACTGAAGCTTTCTTT.

In its sample, this clonotype was seen many times. The chain couples TRBV9 to TRBJ2-7; 7 bases agree with TRBD2. The ends lost 4 bases at V and 5 bases at J; junction bases unmatched: 9. This CDR3 spans 14 amino acids. Germline values: CDR1 SGDLS, CDR2 YYNGEE. As DNA, the CDR3 is TGTGCCAGCAGCTTTCTCGGGGGGAGAGACGAGCAGTACTTC. It translates to CASSFLGGRDEQYF. Full variable domain (outside the CDR3, taken from reference TRBV9 and TRBJ2-7): DSGVTQTPKHLITATGQRVTLRCSPRSGDLSVYWYQQSLDQGLQFLIQYYNGEERAKGNILERFSAQQFPDLHSELNLSSLELGDSALYFCASSFLGGRDEQYFGPGTRLTVT.

This clonotype was detected many times. J is TRBJ1-1 and V is TRBV11-2; TRBD1 matches at 7 bases. The CDR3 totals 14 residues. From germline, CDR1 is SGHAT and CDR2 FQNNGV. V shed 3 bases and J 5 bases; nucleotides not matched to a gene: 6. The CDR3: CASSFAGTATEAFF. In nucleotides, the CDR3 is TGTGCCAGCAGCTTTGCCGGGACAGCTACTGAAGCTTTCTTT.

This clonotype was seen repeatedly, ten times or more. The rearrangement links TRBV6-1 to TRBJ2-1, with 12 bases matching TRBD2. V lost 5 bases, J lost 2 bases, and 1 base stayed unmatched. Germline V gene data show CDR1 as MNHNS and CDR2 as SASEGT. CDR3 length: 15 amino acids. The CDR3 sequence: CASSPSGGAYNEQFF. CDR3 nucleotide sequence: TGTGCCAGCAGTCCTAGCGGGGGGGCCTACAATGAGCAGTTCTTC.

The sample holds many counts of this clonotype. The CDR3 DNA is TGTGCCATCAGTGTCGTAGCGTCGCAAGAGACCCAGTACTTC. Amino acids: CAISVVASQETQYF. The rearrangement joins TRBV10-3 to TRBJ2-5, with a possible D match to TRBD2 (5 bases). Trimming took off 4 bases at V and 2 bases at J, with 11 bases between the two ends. Germline V gene data show CDR1 as ENHRY and CDR2 as SYGVKD. This CDR3 spans 14 amino acids.

This clonotype showed up many times. J is TRBJ2-3 and V is TRBV28; a possible D gene is TRBD1 (6 bases). V gave up 4 bases and J gave up 3 bases, with 8 bases separating them. Germline V gene data show CDR1 as MDHEN and CDR2 as SYDVKM. The CDR3 covers 13 residues. CDR3 sequence reads: CASSWGQTDTQYF. The CDR3 nucleotides are TGTGCCAGCAGTTGGGGGCAAACAGATACGCAGTATTTT.

This clonotype was counted at least ten times. The J gene is TRBJ2-1, the V gene TRBV7-2, with D perhaps assigned TRBD1 or TRBD2 (5 bases each). The germline V gene encodes CDR1 SGHTA and CDR2 FQGNSA. The CDR3 runs 16 residues. Between the trimmed V and J ends, which lost 5 bases and 5 bases, there was a span of 19 bases. The CDR3 nucleotides are TGTGCCAGCAGCCCATGGGTGGGGCGGGTCGACAATGAGCAGTTCTTC. Translated: CASSPWVGRVDNEQFF. The whole variable domain, remainder taken from reference TRBV7-2 and TRBJ2-1, is GAGVSQSPSNKVTEKGKDVELRCDPISGHTALYWYRQSLGQGLEFLIYFQGNSAPDKSGLPSDRFSAERTGGSVSTLTIQRTQQEDSAVYLCASSPWVGRVDNEQFFGPGTRLTVL.

This chain uses TRBV9 with TRBJ2-5; 10 positions match TRBD1. The ends lost 3 bases at V and 3 bases at J; junction bases unmatched: 5. Germline loops: CDR1 SGDLS, CDR2 YYNGEE. This CDR3 is 15 amino acids long. The CDR3 coding sequence is TGTGCCAGCAGCGGGACAGGGGGAACTGAAGAGACCCAGTACTTC. Translation gives CASSGTGGTEETQYF.

In its sample, this clonotype was seen many times. The chain has TRBV27 and TRBJ2-7; the match to TRBD1 covers 8 bases. V lost 4 bases to trimming and J lost 3 bases; unmatched junction nucleotides: 8. This CDR3 comprises 15 residues. Per the germline V gene, CDR1 is MNHEY and CDR2 is SMNVEV (reference sequence). DNA of the CDR3: TGTGCCAGCAGTTGGGGGACAGGACCACACTACGAGCAGTACTTC. Translated: CASSWGTGPHYEQYF.